Listed below are T cell receptor beta chains from one sample, sequenced in a study of cytomegalovirus exposure and HLA in healthy donors. Repertoires were generated with immunoSEQ multiplex PCR, while TCRdb's copy carries only in-frame clones and drops some. Of about 220,000 clones detected, less than 85% appear once; the ten largest clones hold 0.6% to 0.65%. Material: PBMCs. Receptors were obtained from a man aged 18 to 29 in good health and CMV-seronegative. The CDR3 runs from the conserved cysteine through the conserved F or W. The D gene is left open where the match is weak.

J,length,D,V,CDR3
TRBJ2-7,17,NA,TRBV19,CASSSRTGLKGPNEQYF
TRBJ2-7,13,NA,TRBV2,CASTLGEGVEQYF
TRBJ2-1,16,TRBD2,TRBV7-3,CASSQPDSGGHNEQFF
TRBJ2-1,13,TRBD2,TRBV7-9,CATRTSGRTEQFF
TRBJ2-7,14,NA,TRBV6-5,CASSLTLGNYEQYF
TRBJ2-1,15,TRBD2,TRBV11-3,CASSLLAGSYNEQFF
TRBJ1-5,15,TRBD1,TRBV2,CASSENRGGNQPQHF
TRBJ2-1,15,NA,TRBV7-3,CASSIPGSMRNEQFF
TRBJ1-5,15,NA,TRBV5-1,CASSSSSLGDQPQHF
TRBJ1-2,13,NA,TRBV6-5,CASSRARLRGYTF
TRBJ2-3,17,TRBD2,TRBV15,CATSRGISGMDTDTQYF
TRBJ2-1,12,NA,TRBV15,CATIDSYNEQFF
TRBJ2-3,15,NA,TRBV30,CAWRGGFSSTDTQYF
TRBJ2-2,17,NA,TRBV12-5,CASGLGRTRSGTGELFF
TRBJ1-1,15,TRBD1,TRBV6-5,CASSYPGQGLTEAFF
TRBJ1-5,16,TRBD1,TRBV19,CASSRVTGNSNQPQHF
TRBJ1-2,15,NA,TRBV19,CASSTEQGGNYGYTF
TRBJ2-1,13,NA,TRBV7-9,CASSSPFVDEQFF
TRBJ2-7,13,NA,TRBV28,CATQQWSSDEQYF
TRBJ2-7,14,NA,TRBV27,CASRFRDATYEQYF
TRBJ2-5,13,NA,TRBV11-2,CASSWELQETQYF
TRBJ1-4,13,TRBD1,TRBV10-1,CASQGQGREKLFF
TRBJ1-1,15,NA,TRBV5-4,CASSRRSGGNTEAFF
TRBJ2-3,15,NA,TRBV30,CAWNDGQRRTDTQYF
TRBJ2-7,15,TRBD1,TRBV4-2,CASSQRQGHSYEQYF
TRBJ1-3,16,NA,TRBV19,CASISRATSSGNTIYF
TRBJ2-5,13,NA,TRBV6-6,CASSYRAQETQYF
TRBJ1-2,15,TRBD1,TRBV5-1,CASRTRLGTDYGYTF
TRBJ2-7,16,NA,TRBV10-1,CASSANRRSLSYEQYF
TRBJ1-2,16,TRBD1,TRBV30,CAWGSFRDSLNYGYTF
TRBJ2-3,18,TRBD2,TRBV27,CASSPATSGRAVGSTQYF
TRBJ2-1,16,NA,TRBV4-1,CASSHLPSGSKDEQFF
TRBJ2-1,17,TRBD2,TRBV30,CAWSGIGLAGARDEQFF
TRBJ2-1,16,TRBD2,TRBV6-5,CASSYSGTSGYNEQFF
TRBJ2-7,14,TRBD2,TRBV27,CASSSSGRSYEQYF
TRBJ1-1,15,NA,TRBV7-3,CASSQTAFSNTEAFF
TRBJ1-1,16,NA,TRBV15,CATSRDWRGTNTEAFF
TRBJ2-1,17,TRBD2,TRBV7-9,CASSPRGSAGGYNEQFF
TRBJ2-7,13,TRBD1,TRBV11-2,CASSIWTGAEQYF
TRBJ2-1,13,NA,TRBV2,CASSSGQYNEQFF
TRBJ2-7,11,NA,TRBV10-2,CASSETSEQYF
NA,15,TRBD2,TRBV7-9,CASSKTSASSYEQYF
TRBJ2-7,11,NA,TRBV5-4,CASSGQYEQYF
TRBJ1-2,14,NA,TRBV5-6,CASTGQLANYGYTF
TRBJ1-4,14,NA,TRBV6-5,CASSYSGRGEKLFF
TRBJ2-5,13,TRBD1,TRBV13,CASSMGTGETQYF
TRBJ2-4,13,NA,TRBV30,CASAEGGGNIQYF
TRBJ2-5,12,NA,TRBV10-3,CAISESEETQYF
TRBJ2-7,13,TRBD1,TRBV6-1,CASSTGDNAGQYF
TRBJ1-3,16,NA,TRBV2,CASSDLQAISGNTIYF
TRBJ2-7,14,NA,TRBV7-9,CASSPLGSSYEQYF
NA,14,NA,TRBV6-1,CASSEARGTYEQYF
TRBJ2-7,15,TRBD2,TRBV6-5,CASSYLAGAPGEQYF
TRBJ2-5,13,NA,TRBV10-2,CASKLGGSETQYF
TRBJ2-7,21,TRBD2,TRBV14,CASSPIGGGRSVSALSYEQYF
TRBJ1-2,16,TRBD1,TRBV5-1,CASSLAPSGEGGGYTF